The 14 T cell receptor beta chains in this list originate from one sample, sequenced in a study of beta chain features in type 1 diabetes. Study-level findings and limits: All four CD4+ subsets from Type 1 diabetes patients carried moderately but significantly shorter TCRB CDR3s.

The investigators reverse transcribed all of the isolated RNA, so they sequenced expressed TCRB transcripts. Only in-frame clones appear in the TCRdb table, and some are missing; sequencing was by immunoSEQ multiplex PCR. The sample records 250,000 to 300,000 clones, roughly 25% being singletons. Antigen specificity for these receptors is unknown. Input material: naive CD4+ T cells from blood. The receptors stem from a woman in her 30s with type 1 diabetes.

V and J are TRBV7-2 and TRBJ1-1, with no clear D. Germline V gene lookup returns CDR1 SGHTA and CDR2 FQGNSA. V dropped 5 bases and J dropped 5 bases, with 12 bases sitting between them. CDR3 length: 13 residues. CDR3 nucleotides: TGTGCCAGCAGCGCATTCAGAGGGACTGAAGCTTTCTTT. It translates to CASSAFRGTEAFF.

The chain couples TRBV29-1 to TRBJ1-1; 8 nucleotides match TRBD1. The CDR3 runs 14 residues. Trimming cost V 4 bases and J 6 bases; bases outside gene matches: 10. Germline values: CDR1 SQVTM, CDR2 ANQGSEA. DNA for the CDR3: TGCAGCGTTGTGGGGGACAGGTATATCGCTGAAGCTTTCTTT. Protein sequence: CSVVGDRYIAEAFF.

This clone occurred a few times. V usage is TRBV9 and J usage is TRBJ1-2; 8 bases are a match to TRBD1. Trimming cost V 4 bases and J 1 base; bases outside gene matches: 9. The CDR3 loop spans 16 amino acids. Germline V gives CDR1 SGDLS, CDR2 YYNGEE. The CDR3 is CASSSGQGRHNYGYTF. In DNA, the CDR3 is TGTGCCAGCAGCTCAGGACAGGGCAGACATAACTATGGCTACACCTTC.

The rearrangement links TRBV6-5 to TRBJ1-1, with 9 bases matching TRBD1. Trimming cost V 6 bases and J 3 bases; bases outside gene matches: 5. Germline V gene lookup returns CDR1 MNHEY and CDR2 SVGAGI. The CDR3 covers 14 residues. The CDR3 is CASRIDRGDTEAFF. CDR3 DNA sequence: TGTGCCAGCAGGATAGACAGGGGGGACACTGAAGCTTTCTTT.

V gene TRBV10-3 combines with J gene TRBJ1-2, with 10 bases aligning to TRBD1. The CDR3 runs 15 residues. The germline CDR1 and CDR2 sequences are ENHRY and SYGVKD. After removal of 3 bases from V and 3 bases from J, the junction contained 4 bases not matched to a gene. In DNA, the CDR3 is TGTGCCATCAGTGACTCCGGGACAGGGGACTATGGCTACACCTTC. This codes for CAISDSGTGDYGYTF.

There are a few counts of this clone. The chain links TRBV9 to TRBJ2-2; D uncertain. Trimming shortened V by 2 bases and J by 7 bases, and 12 bases separated the two germline ends. The germline gives CDR1 SGDLS, CDR2 YYNGEE. This CDR3 contains 14 residues. In DNA, the CDR3 is TGTGCCAGCAGCGTTGCAGGATTTAGCGGGGAGCTGTTTTTT. The encoded protein is CASSVAGFSGELFF.

This clone was seen more than once but under ten times. The V call is TRBV19, the J call TRBJ1-1; unclear D gene. V shed 3 bases and J shed 8 bases, with 7 bases lying between them. Germline CDR1 LNHDA, CDR2 SQIVND (reference sequence). CDR3 size: 11 residues. The CDR3 sequence is CASSMGGEAFF. In DNA form, the CDR3 reads TGTGCCAGTAGTATGGGCGGGGAAGCTTTCTTT.

The CDR3 sequence is CASSGTQQGTDTQYF. The CDR3 DNA reads TGTGCCAGCTCGGGTACTCAACAGGGCACAGATACGCAGTATTTT. This chain links TRBV18 with TRBJ2-3; tentatively, D is TRBD1 (5 bases). The CDR3 covers 15 residues. In germline, CDR1 is KGHSH, CDR2 LQKENI. Trimming removed 6 bases from V and 1 base from J, with 14 bases in between.

The sample holds a few counts of this clone. The chain uses TRBV18 and TRBJ1-2; 8 bases agree with TRBD1. The CDR3 is 14 residues long. The J segment lost 6 bases and the V segment lost 3 bases, leaving 6 bases of the junction unmatched. Germline V gives CDR1 KGHSH, CDR2 LQKENI. The CDR3 reads CASSPGRGLDGYTF. DNA for the CDR3: TGTGCCAGCTCACCGGGCAGGGGGCTGGATGGCTACACCTTC.

This clone was observed a few times. The V gene is TRBV4-1, the J gene TRBJ2-7, with 12 bases that match TRBD2. V trimming: 1 base; J trimming: 7 bases; junction bases outside the gene matches: 5. Germline loops: CDR1 MGHRA, CDR2 YSYEKL. The CDR3 is 15 amino acids. CDR3 amino acids: CASSQVRLAGDEQYF. DNA for the CDR3: TGCGCCAGCAGCCAAGTTCGACTAGCGGGAGATGAGCAGTACTTC.

The genes are TRBV2 and TRBJ2-5, with 11 bases identical to TRBD2. CDR1 and CDR2 from the germline V gene are SNHLY and FYNNEI. The trim removed 6 bases at V and 0 bases at J, leaving 9 bases unmatched. The CDR3 loop spans 17 amino acids. The CDR3 loop reads CASSLGTSGTYQETQYF. The CDR3, as DNA: TGTGCCAGCAGCCTGGGGACTAGCGGAACGTACCAAGAGACCCAGTACTTC.

This chain joins TRBV19 and TRBJ2-1; D gene ambiguous. V lost 4 bases and J lost 7, with 8 bases in between. The CDR3 spans 12 residues. The V gene's germline CDR1 is LNHDA and CDR2 SQIVND (reference sequence). Here the CDR3 reads CASSTARNEQFF. CDR3 nucleotides: TGTGCCAGTAGTACCGCTAGGAATGAGCAGTTCTTC.

This clone has more than one count but fewer than ten. The V gene is TRBV5-4, the J gene TRBJ2-1, with D tentatively TRBD2 (5 bases). Trimming cost V 4 bases and J 4 bases, with 15 bases left between them. The CDR3 length is 15 residues. The germline gives CDR1 SGHNT, CDR2 YYREEE (reference sequence). The CDR3 loop is CASSPSQGLYNEQFF. CDR3 bases: TGTGCCAGCAGCCCATCGCAAGGACTGTACAATGAGCAGTTCTTC.

The genes are TRBV7-9 and TRBJ1-2; possible D gene TRBD1, 5 bases. V lost 1 base and J 8 bases, leaving 8 bases between the germline ends. Germline loops: CDR1 SEHNR, CDR2 FQNEAQ (reference sequence). CDR3 size: 12 residues. CDR3 nucleotide sequence: TGTGCCAGCAGCTTAGGACAGAGGGGCTACACCTTC. The encoded protein is CASSLGQRGYTF.